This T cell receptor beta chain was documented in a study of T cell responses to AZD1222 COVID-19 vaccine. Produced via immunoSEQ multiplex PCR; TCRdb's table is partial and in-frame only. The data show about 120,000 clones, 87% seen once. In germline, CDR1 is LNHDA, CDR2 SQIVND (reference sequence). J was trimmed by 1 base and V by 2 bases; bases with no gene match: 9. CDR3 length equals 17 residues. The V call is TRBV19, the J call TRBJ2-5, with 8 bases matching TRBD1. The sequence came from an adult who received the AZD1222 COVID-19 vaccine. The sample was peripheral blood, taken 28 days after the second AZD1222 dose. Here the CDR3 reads CASSIQSRTGLQETQYF. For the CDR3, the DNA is TGTGCCAGTAGTATACAATCCCGGACAGGGCTCCAAGAGACCCAGTACTTC.